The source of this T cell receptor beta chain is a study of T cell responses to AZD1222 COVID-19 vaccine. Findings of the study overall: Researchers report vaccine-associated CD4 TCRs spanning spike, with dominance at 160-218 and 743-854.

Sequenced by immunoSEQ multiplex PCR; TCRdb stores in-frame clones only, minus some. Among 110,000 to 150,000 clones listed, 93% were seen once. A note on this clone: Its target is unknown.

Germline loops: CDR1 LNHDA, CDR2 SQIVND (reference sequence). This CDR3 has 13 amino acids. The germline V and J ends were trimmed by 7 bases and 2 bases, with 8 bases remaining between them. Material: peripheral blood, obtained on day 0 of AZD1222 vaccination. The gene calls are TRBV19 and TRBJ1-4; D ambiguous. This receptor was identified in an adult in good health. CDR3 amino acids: CASMKGTNEKLFF. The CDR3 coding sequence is TGTGCCAGTATGAAGGGTACTAATGAAAAACTGTTTTTT.